This TCR beta chain was sequenced for a study of cytomegalovirus exposure and HLA in healthy donors. Study background: The study placed about 86% of its approximately 400 genotyped donors in the Caucasian-associated ancestry cluster. General observations from the study: As immune exposure information, only CMV serostatus was available. For TCR beta chains, V- and J-gene trimming was later linked to a missense DCLRE1C variant. When the data were analyzed later, several of the most significant clusters appeared to be linked to common viral pathogens.

This CDR3 is built from 16 residues. From germline, CDR1 is LNHDA and CDR2 SQIVND (reference sequence). Unmatched junction bases numbered 12, after V lost 3 bases and J lost 8 bases. This clone has only one observation. What it recognizes is unknown. The PCR had 60 Vbeta and 13 Jbeta primers. This table comes from immunoSEQ multiplex PCR, and its TCRdb copy is limited to in-frame clones, with some not included. The profile shows more than 150,000 clones, around 80% of them singletons. The clonotype comes from a girl aged 2-10 years in good health and CMV-seropositive. This sequence joins TRBV19 and TRBJ2-1; 8 bases agree with TRBD1. Sequenced input: PBMCs. DNA of the CDR3: TGTGCCAGTAGTATTCTCAAGTCATGGACAGGGTATGAGCAGTTCTTC. As protein: CASSILKSWTGYEQFF.